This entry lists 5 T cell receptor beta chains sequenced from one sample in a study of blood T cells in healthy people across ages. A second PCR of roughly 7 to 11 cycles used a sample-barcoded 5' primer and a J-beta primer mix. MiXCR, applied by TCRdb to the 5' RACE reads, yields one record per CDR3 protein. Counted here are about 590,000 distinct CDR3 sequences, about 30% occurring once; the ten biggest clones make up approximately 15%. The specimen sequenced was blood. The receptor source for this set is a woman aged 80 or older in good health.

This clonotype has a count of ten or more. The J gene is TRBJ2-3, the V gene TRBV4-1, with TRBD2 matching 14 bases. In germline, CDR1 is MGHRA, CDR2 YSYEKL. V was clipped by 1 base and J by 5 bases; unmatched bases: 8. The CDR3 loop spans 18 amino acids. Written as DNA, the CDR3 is TGCGCCAGCAGCCAAGTCCCCGGGACTAGCGGGGGCAAAGATACGCAGTATTTT. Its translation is CASSQVPGTSGGKDTQYF.

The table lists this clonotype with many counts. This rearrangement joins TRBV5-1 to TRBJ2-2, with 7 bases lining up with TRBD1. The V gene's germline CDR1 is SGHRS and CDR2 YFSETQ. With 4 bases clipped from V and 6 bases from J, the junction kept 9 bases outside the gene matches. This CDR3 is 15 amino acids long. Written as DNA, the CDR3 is TGCGCCAGCAGCCCAAGACAGGGCGGACCCGGGGAGCTGTTTTTT. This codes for CASSPRQGGPGELFF.

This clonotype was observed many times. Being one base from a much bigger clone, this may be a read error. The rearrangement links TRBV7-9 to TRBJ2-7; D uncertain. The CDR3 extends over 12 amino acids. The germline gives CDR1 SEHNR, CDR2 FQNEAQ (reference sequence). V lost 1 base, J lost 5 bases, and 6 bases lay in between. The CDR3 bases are TGTGCCAGCAGCTTAGAATGTCACGAGCAGTACTTC. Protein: CASSLECHEQYF.

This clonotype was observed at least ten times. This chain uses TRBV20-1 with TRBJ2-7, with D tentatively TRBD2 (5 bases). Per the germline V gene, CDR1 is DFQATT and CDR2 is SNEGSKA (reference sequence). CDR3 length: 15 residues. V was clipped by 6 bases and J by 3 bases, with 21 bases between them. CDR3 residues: CSAQAKRVSYYEQYF. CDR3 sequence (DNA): TGCAGTGCCCAAGCCAAGAGGGTGTCCTACTACGAGCAGTACTTC.

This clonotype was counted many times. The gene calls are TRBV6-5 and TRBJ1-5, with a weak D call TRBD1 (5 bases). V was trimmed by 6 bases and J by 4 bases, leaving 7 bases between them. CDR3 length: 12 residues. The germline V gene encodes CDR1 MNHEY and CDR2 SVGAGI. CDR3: CASRNRNQPQHF. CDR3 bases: TGTGCCAGCAGAAACAGGAATCAGCCCCAGCATTTT.